This T cell receptor (beta chain) was found in a study of regulatory T cells in long-lasting Graves disease. Findings of the study overall: TRBV28, TRBJ1-2 and TRBJ2-5 were favored in persistent disease.

To make TCR beta libraries, researchers used iRepertoire HTBI primers and Arm-PCR of CDR3 regions. TCRdb reprocessed the multiplex PCR reads with MiXCR, giving one entry per CDR3 protein. The sample consists of some 460,000 distinct CDR3 sequences, 15% to 20% of them appearing once. Time point described: newly diagnosed GD, antithyroid drugs for less than 3 months. Extracted PBMC RNA gave rise to the TCR library. Germline CDR1 reads SGHRS; CDR2 reads YFSETQ. V lost 4 bases, J lost 4 bases, and 11 bases lay in between. This CDR3 spans 13 amino acids. This clonotype has ten or more counts. Its antigen remains unidentified. This same sample was also part of a study on T cells in Graves' hyperthyroidism and ophthalmopathy. That publication notes: The primer set for the first-round RT-PCR of the TCR CDR3 was HTBI.

The TCR comes from a man aged 40-55 years with Graves disease. This specimen was peripheral blood mononuclear cells (PBMCs), taken at new diagnosis, from a patient treated with antithyroid drugs. This sequence joins TRBV5-1 and TRBJ1-1, with TRBD1 as a possible D gene (5 bases). CDR3 residues: CASSPTDSTEAFF. Written as DNA, the CDR3 is TGCGCCAGCAGCCCCACCGACAGCACTGAAGCTTTCTTT.